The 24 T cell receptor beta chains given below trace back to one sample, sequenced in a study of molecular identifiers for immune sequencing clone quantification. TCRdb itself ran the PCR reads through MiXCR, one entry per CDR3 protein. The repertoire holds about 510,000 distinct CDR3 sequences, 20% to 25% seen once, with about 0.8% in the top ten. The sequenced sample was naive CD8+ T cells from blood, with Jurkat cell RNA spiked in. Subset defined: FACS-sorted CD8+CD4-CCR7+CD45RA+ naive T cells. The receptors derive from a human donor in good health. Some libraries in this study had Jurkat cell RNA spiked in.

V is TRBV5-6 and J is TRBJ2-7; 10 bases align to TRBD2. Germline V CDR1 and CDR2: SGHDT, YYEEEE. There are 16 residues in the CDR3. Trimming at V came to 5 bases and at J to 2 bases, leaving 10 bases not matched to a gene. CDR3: CASRLLTSGSPYEQYF. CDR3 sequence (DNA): TGTGCCAGCAGACTGCTGACTAGCGGGTCCCCCTACGAGCAGTACTTC.

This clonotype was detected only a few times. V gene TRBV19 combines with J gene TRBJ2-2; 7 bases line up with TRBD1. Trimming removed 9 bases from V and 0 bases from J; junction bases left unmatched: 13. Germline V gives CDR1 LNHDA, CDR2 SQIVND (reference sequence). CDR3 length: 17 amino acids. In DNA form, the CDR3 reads TGTGCCAGCCACCAAGGGCTGGACAGGTCGAACACCGGGGAGCTGTTTTTT. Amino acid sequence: CASHQGLDRSNTGELFF.

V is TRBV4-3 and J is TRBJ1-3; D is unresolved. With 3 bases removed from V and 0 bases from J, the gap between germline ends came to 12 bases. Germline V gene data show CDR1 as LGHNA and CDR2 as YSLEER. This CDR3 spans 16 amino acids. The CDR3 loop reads CASSHDKWSSGNTIYF. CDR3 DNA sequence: TGCGCCAGCAGCCACGATAAGTGGAGCTCTGGAAACACCATATATTTT.

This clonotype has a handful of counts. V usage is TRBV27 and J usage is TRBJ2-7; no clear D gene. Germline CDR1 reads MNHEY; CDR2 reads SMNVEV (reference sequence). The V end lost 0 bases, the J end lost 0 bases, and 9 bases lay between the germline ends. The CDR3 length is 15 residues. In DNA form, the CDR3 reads TGTGCCAGCAGTTTATCGGGAAGGGCCTCCTACGAGCAGTACTTC. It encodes CASSLSGRASYEQYF.

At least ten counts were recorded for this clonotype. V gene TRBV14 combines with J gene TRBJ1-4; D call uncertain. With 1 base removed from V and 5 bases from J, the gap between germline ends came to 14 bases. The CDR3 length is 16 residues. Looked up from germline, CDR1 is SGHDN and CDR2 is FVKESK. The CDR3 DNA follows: TGTGCCAGCAGCCAAGGGATAAGGGTGACGAATGAAAAACTGTTTTTT. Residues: CASSQGIRVTNEKLFF.

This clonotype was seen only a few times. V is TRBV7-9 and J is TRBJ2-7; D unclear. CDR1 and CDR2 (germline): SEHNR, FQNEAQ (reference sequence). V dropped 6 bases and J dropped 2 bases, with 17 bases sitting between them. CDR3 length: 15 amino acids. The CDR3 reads CASSSPPLETYEQYF. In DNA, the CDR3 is TGTGCCAGCAGTTCTCCCCCCCTAGAAACCTACGAGCAGTACTTC. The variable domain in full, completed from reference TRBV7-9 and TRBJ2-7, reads DTGVSQNPRHKITKRGQNVTFRCDPISEHNRLYWYRQTLGQGPEFLTYFQNEAQLEKSRLLSDRFSAERPKGSFSTLEIQRTEQGDSAMYLCASSSPPLETYEQYFGPGTRLTVT.

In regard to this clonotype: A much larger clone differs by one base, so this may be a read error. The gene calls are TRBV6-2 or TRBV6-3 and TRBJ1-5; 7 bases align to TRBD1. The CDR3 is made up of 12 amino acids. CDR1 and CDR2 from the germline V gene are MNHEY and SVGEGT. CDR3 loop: CASNPQGQPRHF. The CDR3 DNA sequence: TGTGCCAGCAACCCACAGGGGCAGCCCCGGCATTTT.

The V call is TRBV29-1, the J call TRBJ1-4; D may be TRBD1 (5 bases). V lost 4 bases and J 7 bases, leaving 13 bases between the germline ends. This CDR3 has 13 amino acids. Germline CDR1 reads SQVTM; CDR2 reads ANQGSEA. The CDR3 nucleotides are TGCAGCGTTGCAAGGGGCCAGGGTGAAAAACTGTTTTTT. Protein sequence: CSVARGQGEKLFF.

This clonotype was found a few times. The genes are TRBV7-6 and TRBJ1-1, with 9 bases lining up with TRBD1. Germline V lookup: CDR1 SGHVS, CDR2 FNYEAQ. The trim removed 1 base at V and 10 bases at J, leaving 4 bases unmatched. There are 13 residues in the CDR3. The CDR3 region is CASSLGTGERAFF. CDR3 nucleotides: TGTGCCAGCAGCTTAGGGACAGGGGAGAGAGCTTTCTTT.

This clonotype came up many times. The CDR3 loop reads CASSLALGRDIEAFF. CDR3 coding DNA: TGTGCCAGCAGCTTAGCGCTAGGCAGGGATATTGAAGCTTTCTTT. The chain carries TRBV7-9 and TRBJ1-1; a possible D gene is TRBD1 (5 bases). Trimming shortened V by 0 bases and J by 7 bases, and 15 bases separated the two germline ends. This CDR3 has 15 amino acids. Germline CDR1 is SEHNR and CDR2 is FQNEAQ (reference sequence).

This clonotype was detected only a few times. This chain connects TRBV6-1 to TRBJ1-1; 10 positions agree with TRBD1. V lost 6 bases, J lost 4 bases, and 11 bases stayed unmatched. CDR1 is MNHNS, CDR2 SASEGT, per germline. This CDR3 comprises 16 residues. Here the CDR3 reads CASRDDRGPRGTEAFF. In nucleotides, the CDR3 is TGTGCCAGCAGAGACGACAGGGGGCCCAGGGGCACTGAAGCTTTCTTT.

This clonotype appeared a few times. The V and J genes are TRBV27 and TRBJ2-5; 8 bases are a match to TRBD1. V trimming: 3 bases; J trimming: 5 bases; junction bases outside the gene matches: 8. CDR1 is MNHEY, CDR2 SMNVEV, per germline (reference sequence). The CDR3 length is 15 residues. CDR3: CASSFRRGRRETQYF. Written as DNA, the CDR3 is TGTGCCAGCAGTTTCCGCAGGGGGCGCCGTGAGACCCAGTACTTC.

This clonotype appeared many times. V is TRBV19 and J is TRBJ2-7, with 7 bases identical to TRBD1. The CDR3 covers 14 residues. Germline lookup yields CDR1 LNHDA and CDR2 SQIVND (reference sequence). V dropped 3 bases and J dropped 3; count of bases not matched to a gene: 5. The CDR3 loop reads CASSIPGTVYEQYF. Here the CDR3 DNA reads TGTGCCAGTAGTATTCCCGGGACAGTCTACGAGCAGTACTTC. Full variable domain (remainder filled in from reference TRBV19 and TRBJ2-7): DGGITQSPKYLFRKEGQNVTLSCEQNLNHDAMYWYRQDPGQGLRLIYYSQIVNDFQKGDIAEGYSVSREKKESFPLTVTSAQKNPTAFYLCASSIPGTVYEQYFGPGTRLTVT.

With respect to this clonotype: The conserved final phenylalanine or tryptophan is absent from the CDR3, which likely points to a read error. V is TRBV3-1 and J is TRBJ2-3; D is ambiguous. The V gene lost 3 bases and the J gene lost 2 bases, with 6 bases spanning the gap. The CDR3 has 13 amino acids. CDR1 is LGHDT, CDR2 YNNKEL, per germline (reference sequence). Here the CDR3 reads CASSQELTDTQYL. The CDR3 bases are TGTGCCAGCAGCCAGGAACTCACAGATACGCAGTATCTT.

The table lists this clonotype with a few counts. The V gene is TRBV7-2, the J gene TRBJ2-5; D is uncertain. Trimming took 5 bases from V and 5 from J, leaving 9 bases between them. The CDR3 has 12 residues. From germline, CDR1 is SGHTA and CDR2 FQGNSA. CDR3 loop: CASSPLTETQYF. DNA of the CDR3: TGTGCCAGCAGCCCACTAACGGAGACCCAGTACTTC.

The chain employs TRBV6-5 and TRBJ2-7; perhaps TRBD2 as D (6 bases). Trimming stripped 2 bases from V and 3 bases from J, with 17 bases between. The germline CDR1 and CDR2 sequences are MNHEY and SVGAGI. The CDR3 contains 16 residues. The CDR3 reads CASSYGGGSGNYEQYF. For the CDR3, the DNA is TGTGCCAGCAGTTACGGAGGTGGTAGCGGAAACTACGAGCAGTACTTC.

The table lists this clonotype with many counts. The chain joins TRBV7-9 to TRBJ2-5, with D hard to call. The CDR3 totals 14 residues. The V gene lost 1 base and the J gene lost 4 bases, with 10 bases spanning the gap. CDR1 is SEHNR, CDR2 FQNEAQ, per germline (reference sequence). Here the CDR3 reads CASSLVVVRETQYF. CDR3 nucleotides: TGTGCCAGCAGCTTAGTTGTGGTCCGAGAGACCCAGTACTTC. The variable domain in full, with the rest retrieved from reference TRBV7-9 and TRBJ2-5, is DTGVSQNPRHKITKRGQNVTFRCDPISEHNRLYWYRQTLGQGPEFLTYFQNEAQLEKSRLLSDRFSAERPKGSFSTLEIQRTEQGDSAMYLCASSLVVVRETQYFGPGTRLLVL.

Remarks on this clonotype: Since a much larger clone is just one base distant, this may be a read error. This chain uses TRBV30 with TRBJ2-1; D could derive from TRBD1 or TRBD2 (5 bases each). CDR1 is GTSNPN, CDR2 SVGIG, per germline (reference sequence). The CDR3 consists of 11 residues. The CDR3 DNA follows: TGTGCCCGGAGCCCCGGGACTGAGCAGTTCTTC. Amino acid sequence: CARSPGTEQFF.

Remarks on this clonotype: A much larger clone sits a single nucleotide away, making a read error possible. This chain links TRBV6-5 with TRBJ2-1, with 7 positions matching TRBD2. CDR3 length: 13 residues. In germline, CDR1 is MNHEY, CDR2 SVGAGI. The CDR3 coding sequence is TGTGCCAGCAGTTCCGGGGGGTACAGTGAGCAGTTCTTC. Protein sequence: CASSSGGYSEQFF.

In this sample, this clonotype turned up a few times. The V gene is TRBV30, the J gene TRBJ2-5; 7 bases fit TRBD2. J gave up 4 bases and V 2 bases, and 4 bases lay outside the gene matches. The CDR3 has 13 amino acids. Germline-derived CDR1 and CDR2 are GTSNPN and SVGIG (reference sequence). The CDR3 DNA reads TGTGCCTGGAGTAAGTGGGAGGGAGAGACCCAGTACTTC. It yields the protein CAWSKWEGETQYF. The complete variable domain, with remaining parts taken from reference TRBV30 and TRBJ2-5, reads SQTIHQWPATLVQPVGSPLSLECTVEGTSNPNLYWYRQAAGRGLQLLFYSVGIGQISSEVPQNLSASRPQDRQFILSSKKLLLSDSGFYLCAWSKWEGETQYFGPGTRLLVL.

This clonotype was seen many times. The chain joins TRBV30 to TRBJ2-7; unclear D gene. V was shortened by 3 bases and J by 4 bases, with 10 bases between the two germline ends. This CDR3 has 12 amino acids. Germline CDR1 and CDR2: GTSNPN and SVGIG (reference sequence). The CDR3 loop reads CAWSLGMYEQYF. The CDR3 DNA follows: TGTGCCTGGAGCCTGGGGATGTACGAGCAGTACTTC.

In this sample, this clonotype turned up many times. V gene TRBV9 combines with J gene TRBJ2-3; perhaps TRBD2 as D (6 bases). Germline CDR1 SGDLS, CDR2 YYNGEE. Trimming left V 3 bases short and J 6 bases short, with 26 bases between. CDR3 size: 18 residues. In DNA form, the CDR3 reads TGTGCCAGCAGCGGAAGACCGGGAGAGGACGCCCTTTTGGATACGCAGTATTTT. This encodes CASSGRPGEDALLDTQYF. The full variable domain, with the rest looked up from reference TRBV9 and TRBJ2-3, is DSGVTQTPKHLITATGQRVTLRCSPRSGDLSVYWYQQSLDQGLQFLIQYYNGEERAKGNILERFSAQQFPDLHSELNLSSLELGDSALYFCASSGRPGEDALLDTQYFGPGTRLTVL.

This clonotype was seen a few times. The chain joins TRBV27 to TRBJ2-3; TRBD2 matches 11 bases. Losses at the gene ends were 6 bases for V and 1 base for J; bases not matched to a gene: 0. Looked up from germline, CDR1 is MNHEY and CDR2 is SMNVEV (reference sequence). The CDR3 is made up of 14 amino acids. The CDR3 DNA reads TGTGCCAGCAGGGGACTAGCGGGCACAGATACGCAGTATTTT. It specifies CASRGLAGTDTQYF.

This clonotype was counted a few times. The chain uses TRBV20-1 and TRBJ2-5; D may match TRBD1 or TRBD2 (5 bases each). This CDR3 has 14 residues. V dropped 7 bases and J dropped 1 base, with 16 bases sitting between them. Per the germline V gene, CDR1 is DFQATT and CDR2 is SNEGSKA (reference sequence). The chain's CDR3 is CSVSLPGRQETQYF. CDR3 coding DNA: TGCAGTGTTTCCCTTCCGGGACGCCAAGAGACCCAGTACTTC.